The 27 T cell receptor beta chains in this list originate from one sample, sequenced in a study of cytomegalovirus exposure and HLA in healthy donors. The study ran its PCR with 60 Vbeta and 13 Jbeta primers. Generated by immunoSEQ multiplex PCR, the TCRdb table keeps only in-frame clones and is missing some. The sample lists 200,000 to 250,000 clones, 75% to 80% occurring once. The source material was PBMCs. These TCRs come from a man aged 18 to 30 in good health and CMV-seronegative.

V is TRBV28 and J is TRBJ1-1, with TRBD1 matching over 12 bases. With 0 bases clipped from V and 2 bases from J, the junction kept 13 bases outside the gene matches. CDR3 length: 20 amino acids. Germline V gene sequence: CDR1 MDHEN, CDR2 SYDVKM. CDR3 region: CASSLWGTGGLLRTNTEAFF. The DNA of the CDR3 is TGTGCCAGCAGTTTATGGGGGACAGGGGGCCTACTACGGACCAACACTGAAGCTTTCTTT.

This clone was detected a few times. V usage is TRBV7-9 and J usage is TRBJ1-2; D not resolved. Germline CDR1 SEHNR, CDR2 FQNEAQ (reference sequence). V dropped 9 bases and J dropped 1 base, with 9 bases sitting between them. CDR3 length: 12 amino acids. The CDR3 is CASTRSNYGYTF. The CDR3 nucleotides are TGTGCCAGTACCCGGAGTAACTATGGCTACACCTTC. Using reference TRBV7-9 and TRBJ1-2 for the parts outside the CDR3, the full variable domain is DTGVSQNPRHKITKRGQNVTFRCDPISEHNRLYWYRQTLGQGPEFLTYFQNEAQLEKSRLLSDRFSAERPKGSFSTLEIQRTEQGDSAMYLCASTRSNYGYTFGSGTRLTVV.

This rearrangement joins TRBV7-2 to TRBJ2-2; 8 positions match TRBD2. The length of the CDR3 is 16 residues. The V segment lost 1 base and the J segment 1 base; nucleotides outside the gene matches: 2. Germline loops: CDR1 SGHTA, CDR2 FQGNSA. The DNA for the CDR3 is TGTGCCAGCAGCTTAGGGCTAGCGGGGAACACCGGGGAGCTGTTTTTT. Its protein is CASSLGLAGNTGELFF.

V is TRBV19 and J is TRBJ1-2; 7 bases are a match to TRBD1. Germline loops: CDR1 LNHDA, CDR2 SQIVND (reference sequence). Trimming at V came to 7 bases and at J to 3 bases, leaving 8 bases not matched to a gene. The CDR3 extends over 14 amino acids. The CDR3 bases are TGTGCCAGTATTGACAGGGCCGCAGACTATGGCTACACCTTC. Residues: CASIDRAADYGYTF.

The chain has TRBV19 and TRBJ2-3, with D maybe TRBD1 (6 bases). The CDR3 has 14 residues. Germline lookup yields CDR1 LNHDA and CDR2 SQIVND (reference sequence). V shed 5 bases and J shed 4 bases, with 13 bases lying between them. The CDR3 nucleotides read TGTGCCAGTAGTCAAAGACAGGTGGCAGATACGCAGTATTTT. It is translated as CASSQRQVADTQYF.

This clone turned up a few times. The V gene is TRBV6-4, the J gene TRBJ2-3; no definite D call. In germline, CDR1 is MRHNA, CDR2 SNTAGT. The CDR3 is 13 residues long. Trimming cost V 6 bases and J 4 bases, with 11 bases left between them. In DNA, the CDR3 is TGTGCCAGCAGCAGCTCCCAGGCAGATACGCAGTATTTT. Translation gives CASSSSQADTQYF.

This sequence joins TRBV5-8 and TRBJ1-2; TRBD1 aligns across 9 bases. The CDR3 consists of 17 residues. The germline gives CDR1 SGHTS, CDR2 YDEGEE. Unmatched junction bases numbered 8, after V lost 2 bases and J lost 0 bases. CDR3: CASSFTTQGAANYGYTF. The CDR3 nucleotides are TGTGCCAGCAGCTTCACCACACAGGGGGCAGCTAACTATGGCTACACCTTC.

The gene calls are TRBV19 and TRBJ1-1; weak D call: TRBD1 (5 bases). The CDR3 has 12 amino acids. V was pared by 4 bases and J by 6 bases, with 9 bases between. Germline CDR1 is LNHDA and CDR2 is SQIVND (reference sequence). Here the CDR3 DNA reads TGTGCCAGTAGTAATGCGGGGGCTGAAGCTTTCTTT. Its protein is CASSNAGAEAFF.

The sample holds a few counts of this clone. The chain uses TRBV10-3 and TRBJ2-5; D unresolved. CDR3 length equals 14 residues. Germline CDR1 is ENHRY and CDR2 is SYGVKD. V was cut by 3 bases and J by 4 bases, with 12 bases left in between. The CDR3 DNA sequence: TGTGCCATCAGTGACTCTTGGGCTGGAGAGACCCAGTACTTC. This sequence encodes CAISDSWAGETQYF.

The count of this clone is one. The chain combines TRBV6-5 with TRBJ2-1; TRBD1 matches at 7 bases. After removal of 0 bases from V and 13 bases from J, the junction contained 9 bases not matched to a gene. This CDR3 comprises 14 residues. Germline V gene sequence: CDR1 MNHEY, CDR2 SVGAGI. CDR3 sequence reads: CASSYSGTAFFQFF. CDR3 nucleotide sequence: TGTGCCAGCAGTTACTCCGGGACAGCCTTCTTCCAGTTCTTC.

The chain joins TRBV7-9 to TRBJ2-7; 7 positions match TRBD2. After removal of 4 bases from V and 5 bases from J, the junction contained 14 bases not matched to a gene. Per the germline V gene, CDR1 is SEHNR and CDR2 is FQNEAQ (reference sequence). The CDR3 contains 16 residues. The CDR3 is CASSSRQAGEGNEQYF. The CDR3 DNA sequence: TGTGCCAGCAGCTCACGCCAGGCGGGAGAGGGCAACGAGCAGTACTTC.

The chain uses TRBV28 and TRBJ1-2, with 10 bases fitting TRBD1. V shed 6 bases and J 8 bases; nucleotides not matched to a gene: 6. The length of the CDR3 is 13 residues. The germline gives CDR1 MDHEN, CDR2 SYDVKM. Here the CDR3 reads CASSPGTGEGYTF. In DNA, the CDR3 is TGTGCCAGCAGCCCCGGGACAGGGGAAGGCTACACCTTC.

The chain recombines TRBV9 with TRBJ2-7, with TRBD2 matching over 12 bases. The CDR3 runs to 15 residues. Germline CDR1 is SGDLS and CDR2 is YYNGEE. V lost 3 bases, J lost 3 bases, and 4 bases stayed unmatched. The CDR3: CASSETSGSVYEQYF. In nucleotides, the CDR3 is TGTGCCAGCAGCGAGACTAGCGGGAGTGTCTACGAGCAGTACTTC.

The chain has TRBV6-1 and TRBJ1-1; a possible D gene is TRBD1 (6 bases). This CDR3 region has 15 residues. The ends were cut back, 3 bases at V and 3 bases at J, with 14 bases in the middle. Per the germline V gene, CDR1 is MNHNS and CDR2 is SASEGT. The CDR3 nucleotides are TGTGCCAGCAGTGAGCCACAGGGAGGGGACACTGAAGCTTTCTTT. Translating it yields CASSEPQGGDTEAFF.

The chain uses TRBV9 and TRBJ1-6; TRBD1 is a possible D gene (5 bases). The CDR3 consists of 21 residues. V was clipped by 0 bases and J by 5 bases, with 27 bases between them. Per germline, CDR1 SGDLS and CDR2 YYNGEE. In DNA, the CDR3 is TGTGCCAGCAGCGTAGAGCCCGCAGCAGGGAGGGGTAAGAGAGATAATTCACCCCTCCACTTT. Translation gives CASSVEPAAGRGKRDNSPLHF.

The rearrangement joins TRBV7-9 to TRBJ1-3; unclear D gene. Between the trimmed V and J ends, which lost 5 bases and 0 bases, there was a span of 11 bases. The germline V gene has CDR1 SEHNR and CDR2 FQNEAQ (reference sequence). The CDR3 consists of 15 residues. The CDR3 nucleotides read TGTGCCAGCAGCCGAGGAGAGGCCTCTGGAAACACCATATATTTT. It codes for CASSRGEASGNTIYF.

The chain uses TRBV7-8 and TRBJ2-5, with 12 bases lining up with TRBD2. Germline-derived CDR1 and CDR2 are SGHVS and FQNEAQ. V trimming: 6 bases; J trimming: 1 base; junction bases outside the gene matches: 3. The CDR3 sequence is 15 residues long. CDR3 region: CASRRTSGTQETQYF. The CDR3 coding sequence is TGTGCCAGCAGGCGGACTAGCGGGACCCAAGAGACCCAGTACTTC.

The rearrangement joins TRBV5-1 to TRBJ2-1; D is possibly TRBD1 (6 bases). The CDR3 has 14 residues. Germline V gives CDR1 SGHRS, CDR2 YFSETQ. V gave up 1 base and J gave up 4 bases, with 9 bases separating them. CDR3 region: CASSLTQGYNEQFF. CDR3 nucleotides: TGCGCCAGCAGCTTGACACAGGGATACAATGAGCAGTTCTTC.

This rearrangement joins TRBV6-5 to TRBJ2-3; 10 bases line up with TRBD2. The CDR3 is 15 amino acids. Germline CDR1 is MNHEY and CDR2 is SVGAGI. Trimming took 7 bases from V and 5 from J; bases not matched to a gene: 9. CDR3 loop: CASTSIAGGLDTQYF. Here the CDR3 DNA reads TGTGCCAGCACCTCGATAGCGGGGGGCCTAGATACGCAGTATTTT.

The chain is built from TRBV6-5 and TRBJ2-1; 10 nucleotides line up with TRBD2. J gave up 8 bases and V 7 bases, and 11 bases lay outside the gene matches. The length of the CDR3 is 15 residues. CDR1 is MNHEY and CDR2 is SVGAGI in the germline V gene. The CDR3 sequence: CASMRLAGDPYEQFF. In nucleotides, the CDR3 is TGTGCCAGCATGAGGCTAGCGGGAGACCCGTATGAGCAGTTCTTC.

The genes are TRBV6-5 and TRBJ1-1, with D possibly matching TRBD1 (5 bases). The ends were cut back, 4 bases at V and 1 base at J, with 10 bases in the middle. CDR1 and CDR2 from the germline V gene are MNHEY and SVGAGI. There are 14 residues in the CDR3. CDR3 coding DNA: TGTGCCAGCAGTTCCGGGACTGGGAACACTGAAGCTTTCTTT. Translating gives CASSSGTGNTEAFF.

This rearrangement joins TRBV14 to TRBJ2-3, with a weak D call TRBD2 (6 bases). The CDR3 loop spans 14 amino acids. Trimming left V 7 bases short and J 2 bases short, with 13 bases between. Germline loops: CDR1 SGHDN, CDR2 FVKESK. The CDR3 bases are TGTGCCAGCAAGGCCGGGACTTTCACAGATACGCAGTATTTT. Protein: CASKAGTFTDTQYF. The variable domain in full, with the rest retrieved from reference TRBV14 and TRBJ2-3, is EAGVTQFPSHSVIEKGQTVTLRCDPISGHDNLYWYRRVMGKEIKFLLHFVKESKQDESGMPNNRFLAERTGGTYSTLKVQPAELEDSGVYFCASKAGTFTDTQYFGPGTRLTVL.

The chain joins TRBV12-2 to TRBJ2-1; the table's D call of TRBD2 was not tested on the DNA. TRBV12-2 has pseudogene status. This CDR3 is 17 amino acids long. CDR3 bases: TGTGCAAGTCGCTTAGATTATCGTTGGCGGGTTTACAATGAGCAGTTCTTC. Amino acid sequence: CASRLDYRWRVYNEQFF.

V is TRBV6-5 and J is TRBJ1-1, with D perhaps TRBD1 (6 bases). Trimming removed 6 bases at V and 6 bases at J, with 17 bases between. This CDR3 has 14 amino acids. Germline V lookup: CDR1 MNHEY, CDR2 SVGAGI. The CDR3 DNA follows: TGTGCCAGCAGCCTACAGGGAGATGTCCCTGAAGCTTTCTTT. This codes for CASSLQGDVPEAFF.

V gene TRBV5-6 combines with J gene TRBJ2-3; unclear D gene. V was clipped by 2 bases and J by 4 bases, with 5 bases between them. This CDR3 is 12 amino acids long. Germline CDR1 and CDR2: SGHDT and YYEEEE. The CDR3 protein is CASSFLADTQYF. CDR3 in DNA: TGTGCCAGCAGCTTCCTAGCAGATACGCAGTATTTT.

This clone occurred once. The gene calls are TRBV28 and TRBJ2-1; the D gene is possibly TRBD2 (6 bases). The germline CDR1 and CDR2 sequences are MDHEN and SYDVKM. V was shortened by 5 bases and J by 11 bases, with 19 bases between the two germline ends. The CDR3 spans 14 residues. The DNA for the CDR3 is TGTGCCAGCAGTCAAAACCGGGAGCTCATAAAGCAGTTCTTC. Residues: CASSQNRELIKQFF.

This chain links TRBV7-9 with TRBJ2-1; unclear D gene. The CDR3 loop spans 14 amino acids. CDR1 and CDR2 (germline): SEHNR, FQNEAQ (reference sequence). V was pared by 1 base and J by 9 bases, with 13 bases between. The CDR3 region has the DNA TGTGCCAGCAGCTTAGACTCCACTTTTAGTGAGCAGTTCTTC. Residues: CASSLDSTFSEQFF.